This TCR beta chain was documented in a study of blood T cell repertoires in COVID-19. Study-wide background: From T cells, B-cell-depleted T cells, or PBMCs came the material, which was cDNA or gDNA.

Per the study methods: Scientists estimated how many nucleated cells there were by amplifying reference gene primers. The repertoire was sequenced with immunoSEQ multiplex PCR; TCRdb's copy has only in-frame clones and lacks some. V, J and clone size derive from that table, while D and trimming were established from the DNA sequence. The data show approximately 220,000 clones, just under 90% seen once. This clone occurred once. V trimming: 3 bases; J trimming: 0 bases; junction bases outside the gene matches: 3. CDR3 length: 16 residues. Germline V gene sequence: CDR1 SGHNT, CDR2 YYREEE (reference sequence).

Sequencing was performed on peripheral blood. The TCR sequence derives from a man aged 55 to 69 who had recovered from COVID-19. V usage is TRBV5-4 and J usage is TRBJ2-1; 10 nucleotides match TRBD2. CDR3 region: CASSSAGGASYNEQFF. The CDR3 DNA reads TGTGCCAGCAGCTCAGCGGGGGGGGCCTCCTACAATGAGCAGTTCTTC.